The rows below give T cell receptor beta chains drawn from one sample of a study of cytotoxic CD8 clonotypes in ibrutinib-treated CLL. The table came from immunoSEQ multiplex PCR; TCRdb's copy has only in-frame clones and leaves some out. The repertoire holds some 140,000 clones, with around four fifths as singletons. The specimen was PBMCs, collected after 24 months of ibrutinib treatment. The receptors were gathered from a human donor with chronic lymphocytic leukemia. CDR3s leave out the opening cysteine and the closing phenylalanine or tryptophan.

j_gene,v_gene,CDR3aa
TRBJ2-3,TRBV6-5,ASRERGATDTQY
TRBJ1-6,TRBV7-2,ASSSRTGMGSPLH
TRBJ2-2,TRBV19,ASSGQSFTGELF
TRBJ1-3,TRBV5-4,ASSPYSSSGNTIY
TRBJ2-5,TRBV27,ASSNDRRQETQY
TRBJ1-2,TRBV4-3,ASSQGTILNYGYT
TRBJ2-4,TRBV19,ASSTGQYRAKNIQY
TRBJ1-2,TRBV4-3,ASSQDWQFPGYT
TRBJ1-5,TRBV7-2,ASSLEGRGEGQPQH
TRBJ1-1,TRBV19,ASSAQWNSNTEAF
TRBJ1-2,TRBV14,ASSQYTDPGGHGYT
TRBJ2-2,TRBV28,ASSLWSLAGKAGELF
TRBJ1-3,TRBV6-6,ASSLQGRNTIY
TRBJ2-1,TRBV7-2,ASSLVGRGSVNEQF
TRBJ2-5,TRBV7-9,ASSLNDRMQETQY
TRBJ1-6,TRBV30,AWTREYNSPLH
TRBJ2-5,TRBV15,ATSRDAAGQETQY
TRBJ2-5,TRBV9,ASSVDGETQY
TRBJ2-1,TRBV5-1,ASSRASGGMDEQF
TRBJ1-2,TRBV5-6,ASSPLRDRQNSNYGYT
TRBJ1-1,TRBV5-4,ASSLANTEAF
TRBJ2-3,TRBV14,ASSQGERDTQY
TRBJ2-2,TRBV7-9,ASSPRQGPSINTGELF
TRBJ2-7,TRBV18,ASSRGDRGPDEQY
TRBJ1-2,TRBV30,AWTHRGYGYT
TRBJ1-1,TRBV6-6,ASAPRFGRKNTEAF
TRBJ2-7,TRBV10-1,ASSEGGAYEQY
TRBJ1-2,TRBV7-2,ASSFDWQSYGYT
TRBJ2-1,TRBV7-2,ASTLTLGFDEQF
TRBJ2-1,TRBV18,ASSRANGIAYNEQF
TRBJ2-4,TRBV10-2,ASSEDRENIQY
TRBJ2-7,TRBV11-3,ASSLRLWRGGN
TRBJ2-2,TRBV19,ASSPSSTGELF
TRBJ2-3,TRBV5-1,ASSLDHSTDTQY
TRBJ1-5,TRBV21-1,ASSKLGAVGQGDQPQH
TRBJ1-2,TRBV2,ASIKDRAQNYGYT
TRBJ2-3,TRBV7-8,ASRPRATDTQY
TRBJ2-2,TRBV5-1,ASRMAVTGELF